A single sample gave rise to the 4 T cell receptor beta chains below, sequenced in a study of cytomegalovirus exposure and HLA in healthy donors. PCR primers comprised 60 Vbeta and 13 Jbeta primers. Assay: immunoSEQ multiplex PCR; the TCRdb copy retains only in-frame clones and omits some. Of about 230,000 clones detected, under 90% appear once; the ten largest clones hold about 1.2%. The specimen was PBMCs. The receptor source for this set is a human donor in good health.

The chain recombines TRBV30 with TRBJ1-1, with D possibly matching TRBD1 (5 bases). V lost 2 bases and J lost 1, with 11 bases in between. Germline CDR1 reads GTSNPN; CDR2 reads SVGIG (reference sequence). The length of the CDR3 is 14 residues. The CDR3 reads CAWSRLGGNTEAFF. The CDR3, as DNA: TGTGCCTGGAGTAGGCTGGGGGGGAACACTGAAGCTTTCTTT.

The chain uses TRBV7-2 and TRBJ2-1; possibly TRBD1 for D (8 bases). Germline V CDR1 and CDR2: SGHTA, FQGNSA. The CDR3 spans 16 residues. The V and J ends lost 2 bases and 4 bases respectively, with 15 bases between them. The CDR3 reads CASSLSGGQEYNEQFF. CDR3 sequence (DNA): TGTGCCAGCAGCTTATCGGGGGGACAGGAATACAATGAGCAGTTCTTC.

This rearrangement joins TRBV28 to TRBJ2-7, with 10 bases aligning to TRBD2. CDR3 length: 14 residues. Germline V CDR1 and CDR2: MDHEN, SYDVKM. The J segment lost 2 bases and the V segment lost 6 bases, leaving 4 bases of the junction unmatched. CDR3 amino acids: CASRRLAGTYEQYF. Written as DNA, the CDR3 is TGTGCCAGCAGAAGACTAGCGGGTACCTACGAGCAGTACTTC.

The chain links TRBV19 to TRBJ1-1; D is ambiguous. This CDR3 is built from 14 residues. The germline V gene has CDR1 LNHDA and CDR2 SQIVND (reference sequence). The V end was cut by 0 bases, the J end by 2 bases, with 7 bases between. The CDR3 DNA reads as TGTGCCAGTAGTATAGATATCCTTAACACTGAAGCTTTCTTT. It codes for CASSIDILNTEAFF.